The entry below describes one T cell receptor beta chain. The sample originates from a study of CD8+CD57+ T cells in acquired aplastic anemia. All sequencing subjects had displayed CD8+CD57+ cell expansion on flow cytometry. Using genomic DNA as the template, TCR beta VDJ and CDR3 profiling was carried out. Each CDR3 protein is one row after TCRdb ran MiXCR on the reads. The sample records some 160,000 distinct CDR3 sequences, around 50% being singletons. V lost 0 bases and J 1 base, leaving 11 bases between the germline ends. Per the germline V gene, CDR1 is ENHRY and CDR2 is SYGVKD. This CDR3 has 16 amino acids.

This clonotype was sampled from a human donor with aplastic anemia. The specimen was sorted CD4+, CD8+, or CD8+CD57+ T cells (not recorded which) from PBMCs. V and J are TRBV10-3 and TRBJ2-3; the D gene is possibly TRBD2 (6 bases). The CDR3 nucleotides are TGTGCCATCAGTGAGTCCTCGACGGGGGGCACAGATACGCAGTATTTT. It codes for CAISESSTGGTDTQYF.